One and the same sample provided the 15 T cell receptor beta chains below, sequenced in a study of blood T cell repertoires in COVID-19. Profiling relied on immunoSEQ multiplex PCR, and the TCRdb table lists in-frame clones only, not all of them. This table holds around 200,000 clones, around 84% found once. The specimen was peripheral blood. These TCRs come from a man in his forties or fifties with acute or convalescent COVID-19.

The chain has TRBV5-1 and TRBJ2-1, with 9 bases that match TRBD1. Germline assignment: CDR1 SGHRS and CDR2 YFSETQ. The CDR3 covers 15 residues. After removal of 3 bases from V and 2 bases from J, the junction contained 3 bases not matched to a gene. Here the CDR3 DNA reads TGCGCCAGCAGCTACCGGGACAGGGCCTACAATGAGCAGTTCTTC. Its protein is CASSYRDRAYNEQFF.

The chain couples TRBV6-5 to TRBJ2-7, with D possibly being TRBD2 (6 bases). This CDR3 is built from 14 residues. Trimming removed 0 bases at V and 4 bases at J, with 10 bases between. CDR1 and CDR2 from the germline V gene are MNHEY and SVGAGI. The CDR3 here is CASSYSVGRYEQYF. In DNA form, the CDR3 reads TGTGCCAGCAGTTACTCAGTGGGGAGGTACGAGCAGTACTTC.

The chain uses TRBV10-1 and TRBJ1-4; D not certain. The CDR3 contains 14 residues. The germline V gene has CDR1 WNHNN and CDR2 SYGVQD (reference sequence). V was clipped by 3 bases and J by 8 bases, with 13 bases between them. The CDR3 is CASSEGTAQEKLFF. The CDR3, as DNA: TGCGCCAGCAGTGAAGGCACGGCACAGGAAAAACTGTTTTTT.

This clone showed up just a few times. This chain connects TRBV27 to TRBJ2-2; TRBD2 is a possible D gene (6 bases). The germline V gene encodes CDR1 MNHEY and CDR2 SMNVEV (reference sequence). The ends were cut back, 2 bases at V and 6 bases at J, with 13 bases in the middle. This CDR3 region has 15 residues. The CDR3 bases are TGTGCCAGCAGTTTACCCGGGACTTCTCCCGGGGAGCTGTTTTTT. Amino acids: CASSLPGTSPGELFF.

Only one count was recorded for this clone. The CDR3, as DNA: TGTGCCAGCGGCCGAGAGGGAAACACTGAAGCTTTCTTT. Amino acids: CASGREGNTEAFF. The chain uses TRBV2 and TRBJ1-1; D not resolved. The CDR3 sequence is 13 residues long. Germline V CDR1 and CDR2: SNHLY, FYNNEI. Trimming took 8 bases from V and 2 from J, leaving 12 bases between them.

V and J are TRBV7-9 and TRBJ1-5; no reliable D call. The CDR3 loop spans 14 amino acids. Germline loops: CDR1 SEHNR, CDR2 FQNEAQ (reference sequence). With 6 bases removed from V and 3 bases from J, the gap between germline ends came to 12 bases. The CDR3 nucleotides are TGTGCCAGCAGTCGAAATGAGGTCAATCAGCCCCAGCATTTT. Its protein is CASSRNEVNQPQHF.

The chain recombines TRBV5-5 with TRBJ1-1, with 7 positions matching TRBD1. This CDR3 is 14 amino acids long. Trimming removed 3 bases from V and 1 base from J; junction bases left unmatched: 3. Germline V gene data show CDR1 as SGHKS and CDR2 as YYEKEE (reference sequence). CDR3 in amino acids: CASSSTGPNTEAFF. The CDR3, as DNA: TGTGCCAGCAGCTCGACAGGGCCGAACACTGAAGCTTTCTTT.

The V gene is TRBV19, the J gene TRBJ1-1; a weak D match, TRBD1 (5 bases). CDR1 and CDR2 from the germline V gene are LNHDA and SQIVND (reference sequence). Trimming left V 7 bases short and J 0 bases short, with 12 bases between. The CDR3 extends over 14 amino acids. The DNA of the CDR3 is TGTGCCAGTACCCGAGGACAACTGAACACTGAAGCTTTCTTT. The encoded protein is CASTRGQLNTEAFF.

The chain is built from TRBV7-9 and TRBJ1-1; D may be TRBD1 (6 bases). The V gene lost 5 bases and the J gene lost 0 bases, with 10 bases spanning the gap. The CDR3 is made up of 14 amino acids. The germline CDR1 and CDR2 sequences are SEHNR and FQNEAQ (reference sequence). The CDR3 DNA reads TGTGCCAGCAGCACAGGGACCATGAACACTGAAGCTTTCTTT. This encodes CASSTGTMNTEAFF.

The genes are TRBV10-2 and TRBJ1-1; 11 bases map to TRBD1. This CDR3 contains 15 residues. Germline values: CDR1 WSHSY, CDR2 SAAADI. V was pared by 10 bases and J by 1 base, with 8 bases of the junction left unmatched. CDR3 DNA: TGCGCCATCACATACGGGACAGGGGGGAACACTGAAGCTTTCTTT. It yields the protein CAITYGTGGNTEAFF.

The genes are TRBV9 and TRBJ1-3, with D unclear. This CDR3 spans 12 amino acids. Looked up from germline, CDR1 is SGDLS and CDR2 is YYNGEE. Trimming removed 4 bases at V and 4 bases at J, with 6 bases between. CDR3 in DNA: TGTGCCAGCAGCCGCGTAGGAAACACCATATATTTT. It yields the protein CASSRVGNTIYF.

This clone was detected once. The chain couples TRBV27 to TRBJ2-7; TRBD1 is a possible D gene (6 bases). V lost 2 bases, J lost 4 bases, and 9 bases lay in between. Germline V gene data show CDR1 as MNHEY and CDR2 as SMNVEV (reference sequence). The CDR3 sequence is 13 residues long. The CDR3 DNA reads TGTGCCAGCAGTTTAACAGGGAAGTACGAGCAGTACTTC. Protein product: CASSLTGKYEQYF.

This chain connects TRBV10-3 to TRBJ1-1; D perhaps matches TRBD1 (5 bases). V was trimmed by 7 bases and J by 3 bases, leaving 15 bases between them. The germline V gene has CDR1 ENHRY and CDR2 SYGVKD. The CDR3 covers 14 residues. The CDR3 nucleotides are TGTGCCATCACCTCCGGGGGTCGGGACACTGAAGCTTTCTTT. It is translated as CAITSGGRDTEAFF.

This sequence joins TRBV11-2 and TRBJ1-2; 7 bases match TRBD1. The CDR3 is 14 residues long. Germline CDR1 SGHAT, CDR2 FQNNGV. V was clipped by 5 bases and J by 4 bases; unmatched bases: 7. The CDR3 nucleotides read TGTGCCAGCAGCCCGCGGACAGGTGCCTATGGCTACACCTTC. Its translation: CASSPRTGAYGYTF.

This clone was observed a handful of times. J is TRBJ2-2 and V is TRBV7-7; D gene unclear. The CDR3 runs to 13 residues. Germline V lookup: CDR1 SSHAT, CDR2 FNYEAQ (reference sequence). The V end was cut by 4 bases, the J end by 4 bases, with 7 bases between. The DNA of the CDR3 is TGTGCCAGCAGCTCAGGCCCCACCGGGGAGCTGTTTTTT. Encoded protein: CASSSGPTGELFF.